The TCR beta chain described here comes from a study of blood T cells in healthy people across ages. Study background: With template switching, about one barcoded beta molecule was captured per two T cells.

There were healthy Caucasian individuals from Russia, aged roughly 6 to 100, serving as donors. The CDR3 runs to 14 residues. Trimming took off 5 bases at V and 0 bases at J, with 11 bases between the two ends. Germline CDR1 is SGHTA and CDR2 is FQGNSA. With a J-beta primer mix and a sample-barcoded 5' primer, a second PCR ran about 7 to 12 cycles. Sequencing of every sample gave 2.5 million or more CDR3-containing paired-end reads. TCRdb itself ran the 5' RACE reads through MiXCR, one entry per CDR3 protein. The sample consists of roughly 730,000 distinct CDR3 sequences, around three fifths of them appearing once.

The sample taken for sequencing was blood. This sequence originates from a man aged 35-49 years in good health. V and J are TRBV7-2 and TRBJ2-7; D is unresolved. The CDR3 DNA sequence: TGTGCCAGCAGCACCCGAGGTCTCTCCTACGAGCAGTACTTC. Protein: CASSTRGLSYEQYF.